A single sample is the source of the 30 T cell receptor beta chains below, sequenced in a study of blood T cell repertoires in COVID-19. TCRdb's table, derived via immunoSEQ multiplex PCR, lists solely in-frame clones and lacks some. The sample has around 100,000 clones, about 80% seen once. The sample taken for sequencing was peripheral blood. All receptors come from a man between 65 and 80 years old with active or convalescent COVID-19.

The chain has TRBV29-1 and TRBJ1-1; 8 positions agree with TRBD1. The CDR3 runs to 13 residues. The V gene's germline CDR1 is SQVTM and CDR2 ANQGSEA. V lost 6 bases and J lost 4; bases outside the gene matches: 7. The CDR3 loop is CSVGTGLTTEAFF. CDR3 DNA: TGCAGCGTAGGGACAGGCCTAACCACTGAAGCTTTCTTT. The entire variable domain, with the rest obtained from reference TRBV29-1 and TRBJ1-1, is as follows: SAVISQKPSRDICQRGTSLTIQCQVDSQVTMMFWYRQQPGQSLTLIATANQGSEATYESGFVIDKFPISRPNLTFSTLTVSNMSPEDSSIYLCSVGTGLTTEAFFGQGTRLTVV.

This chain connects TRBV7-9 to TRBJ2-3, with unresolved D. The V end lost 3 bases, the J end lost 3 bases, and 10 bases lay between the germline ends. There are 14 residues in the CDR3. Per germline, CDR1 SEHNR and CDR2 FQNEAQ (reference sequence). This CDR3 reads CASSFGASTDTQYF. The DNA of the CDR3 is TGTGCCAGCAGCTTCGGAGCGAGTACAGATACGCAGTATTTT.

CDR3 in amino acids: CASSQDGGGLGGLNQPQHF. CDR3 bases: TGCGCCAGCAGCCAAGATGGGGGAGGTTTGGGAGGCCTCAATCAGCCCCAGCATTTT. This chain connects TRBV4-1 to TRBJ1-5, with D possibly matching TRBD1 (5 bases). With 0 bases removed from V and 3 bases from J, the gap between germline ends came to 21 bases. Germline-derived CDR1 and CDR2 are MGHRA and YSYEKL. The CDR3 length is 19 residues.

This rearrangement joins TRBV10-3 to TRBJ1-2; TRBD1 might be the D (5 bases). The CDR3 is made up of 16 amino acids. V shed 0 bases and J shed 6 bases, with 17 bases lying between them. The germline V gene has CDR1 ENHRY and CDR2 SYGVKD. The CDR3 reads CAISESDLPGGNGYTF. Here the CDR3 DNA reads TGTGCCATCAGTGAGTCTGATCTTCCCGGGGGTAATGGCTACACCTTC.

The table lists this clone with a few counts. The J gene is TRBJ1-1, the V gene TRBV3-1 (or the pseudogene TRBV3-2), with a possible D match to TRBD1 (6 bases). V was pared by 5 bases and J by 1 base, with 11 bases between. The CDR3 has 14 residues. Germline loops: CDR1 LGHDT, CDR2 YNNKEL (reference sequence). The chain's CDR3 is CASSFSGQNTEAFF. The DNA of the CDR3 is TGTGCCAGCAGCTTCTCGGGACAGAACACTGAAGCTTTCTTT.

The chain has TRBV29-1 and TRBJ1-4; D is uncertain. Germline V gives CDR1 SQVTM, CDR2 ANQGSEA. V lost 5 bases, J lost 4 bases, and 8 bases lay in between. This CDR3 spans 12 amino acids. The CDR3 nucleotides read TGCAGCGTTAGCGACGGTAATGAAAAACTGTTTTTT. Its protein is CSVSDGNEKLFF.

The chain is built from TRBV28 and TRBJ1-5; 9 bases align to TRBD1. CDR1 is MDHEN, CDR2 SYDVKM, per germline. CDR3 length: 16 residues. The junction had 10 bases not matched to a gene; V was cut back by 3 bases and J by 7 bases. CDR3 in DNA: TGTGCCAGCAGTTTGCGAACAGGGGGCTATTGGCAGCCCCAGCATTTT. Amino acid sequence: CASSLRTGGYWQPQHF. The complete variable domain, with remaining parts taken from reference TRBV28 and TRBJ1-5, reads DVKVTQSSRYLVKRTGEKVFLECVQDMDHENMFWYRQDPGLGLRLIYFSYDVKMKEKGDIPEGYSVSREKKERFSLILESASTNQTSMYLCASSLRTGGYWQPQHFGDGTRLSIL.

This clone was recorded a few times. CDR3 loop: CASTGTGGTVGGKTGELFF. The DNA for the CDR3 is TGTGCCAGCACCGGGACAGGAGGGACGGTTGGGGGAAAGACCGGGGAGCTGTTTTTT. The genes are TRBV7-9 and TRBJ2-2; 8 bases map to TRBD1. The CDR3 sequence is 19 residues long. In germline, CDR1 is SEHNR, CDR2 FQNEAQ (reference sequence). V lost 7 bases and J lost 5; bases outside the gene matches: 21. Supplemented by reference TRBV7-9 and TRBJ2-2, the full variable domain reads DTGVSQNPRHKITKRGQNVTFRCDPISEHNRLYWYRQTLGQGPEFLTYFQNEAQLEKSRLLSDRFSAERPKGSFSTLEIQRTEQGDSAMYLCASTGTGGTVGGKTGELFFGEGSRLTVL.

This clone was seen at least ten times. The sample carries other DNA sequences with the same CDR3. This rearrangement joins TRBV4-1 to TRBJ2-7; D is unclear. Germline lookup yields CDR1 MGHRA and CDR2 YSYEKL. This CDR3 has 15 residues. Trimming stripped 0 bases from V and 3 bases from J, with 12 bases between. CDR3 amino acids: CASSQDSGTIYEQYF. DNA of the CDR3: TGCGCCAGCAGCCAAGATTCGGGTACCATCTACGAGCAGTACTTC.

The J gene is TRBJ1-1, the V gene TRBV15; possible D gene TRBD1, 5 bases. Trimming removed 1 base at V and 7 bases at J, with 22 bases between. Germline loops: CDR1 LNHNV, CDR2 YYDKDF (reference sequence). CDR3 length: 17 amino acids. CDR3 coding DNA: TGTGCCACCAGCAGAGGACAGACCCAAACGTCCACCCGTGAAGCTTTCTTT. Its protein is CATSRGQTQTSTREAFF. The complete variable domain, with remaining parts taken from reference TRBV15 and TRBJ1-1, reads DAMVIQNPRYQVTQFGKPVTLSCSQTLNHNVMYWYQQKSSQAPKLLFHYYDKDFNNEADTPDNFQSRRPNTSFCFLDIRSPGLGDTAMYLCATSRGQTQTSTREAFFGQGTRLTVV.

The rearrangement joins TRBV6-1 to TRBJ2-1, with 11 nucleotides matching TRBD2. The CDR3 has 14 amino acids. Per germline, CDR1 MNHNS and CDR2 SASEGT. The junction had 3 bases not matched to a gene; V was cut back by 8 bases and J by 3 bases. The DNA for the CDR3 is TGTGCCAGCCTAGCGGGGGGAGACTACAATGAGCAGTTCTTC. Encoded protein: CASLAGGDYNEQFF.

This clone has a handful of counts. V is TRBV28 and J is TRBJ1-1, with D uncertain. The CDR3 loop spans 16 amino acids. V lost 1 base to trimming and J lost 1 base, with 13 bases between them. Germline V gene data show CDR1 as MDHEN and CDR2 as SYDVKM. The CDR3 here is CASSLSGPQRNTEAFF. DNA of the CDR3: TGTGCCAGCAGTTTATCTGGCCCGCAACGGAACACTGAAGCTTTCTTT.

The chain couples TRBV9 to TRBJ2-3, with a weak D call TRBD1 (5 bases). The CDR3 loop spans 14 amino acids. Germline loops: CDR1 SGDLS, CDR2 YYNGEE. Trimming removed 3 bases from V and 0 bases from J, with 8 bases in between. The CDR3 DNA is TGTGCCAGCAGCGCCAGACAGAGCACAGATACGCAGTATTTT. Translation gives CASSARQSTDTQYF.

This sequence joins TRBV11-2 and TRBJ2-7; 9 bases agree with TRBD1. The CDR3 sequence is 15 residues long. The V segment lost 3 bases and the J segment 6 bases; nucleotides outside the gene matches: 9. Germline V gives CDR1 SGHAT, CDR2 FQNNGV. The CDR3 sequence: CASSFLTGGIGEQYF. DNA of the CDR3: TGTGCCAGCAGCTTCTTGACAGGGGGAATCGGCGAGCAGTACTTC.

CDR3 in DNA: TGTGCCAGCAGTTTATCTAGCGGGGGGGCCTATGAGCAGTTCTTC. It specifies CASSLSSGGAYEQFF. J is TRBJ2-1 and V is TRBV27; 11 nucleotides line up with TRBD2. The V gene's germline CDR1 is MNHEY and CDR2 SMNVEV (reference sequence). The J segment lost 8 bases and the V segment lost 0 bases, leaving 3 bases of the junction unmatched. CDR3 length: 15 residues.

The CDR3: CASSLHSQGTKTF. The CDR3 nucleotides are TGTGCCAGCAGTTTACACTCACAGGGGACCAAGACCTTC. The chain recombines TRBV27 with TRBJ1-2, with TRBD1 identical over 7 bases. The junction had 11 bases not matched to a gene; V was cut back by 2 bases and J by 14 bases. This CDR3 is 13 amino acids long. Germline CDR1 and CDR2: MNHEY and SMNVEV (reference sequence).

This rearrangement joins TRBV3-1 (or the pseudogene TRBV3-2) to TRBJ1-5, with D possibly matching TRBD1 (6 bases). The V end lost 4 bases, the J end lost 7 bases, and 14 bases lay between the germline ends. From germline, CDR1 is LGHDT and CDR2 YNNKEL (reference sequence). The CDR3 is 14 amino acids. The CDR3 DNA follows: TGTGCCAGCAGCCCTAGGGGGTTGGGGCAGCCCCAGCATTTT. It yields the protein CASSPRGLGQPQHF.

This clone has a single count. The rearrangement links TRBV4-1 to TRBJ1-5; unclear D gene. Germline V gene sequence: CDR1 MGHRA, CDR2 YSYEKL. The V end was cut by 4 bases, the J end by 5 bases, with 9 bases between. The CDR3 loop spans 13 amino acids. The CDR3 loop reads CASSLNYYQPQHF. The CDR3 DNA reads as TGCGCCAGCAGCCTCAACTATTATCAGCCCCAGCATTTT.

V gene TRBV4-2 combines with J gene TRBJ2-7; D is ambiguous. Germline loops: CDR1 LGHNA, CDR2 YNFKEQ. V lost 3 bases and J lost 7, with 13 bases in between. CDR3 size: 13 residues. The CDR3 spells CASSQIIVGEQYF. The CDR3 nucleotides are TGTGCCAGCAGCCAGATTATCGTCGGGGAGCAGTACTTC.

CDR3 bases: TGTGCCAGCAGCACGAAAAGCGGCTACAATGAGCAGTTCTTC. It encodes CASSTKSGYNEQFF. This chain links TRBV7-2 with TRBJ2-1, with D tentatively TRBD2 (5 bases). The CDR3 runs 14 residues. V lost 5 bases, J lost 3 bases, and 11 bases lay in between. CDR1 is SGHTA, CDR2 FQGNSA, per germline.

The chain recombines TRBV27 with TRBJ2-5; unclear D gene. V lost 6 bases to trimming and J lost 2 bases, with 16 bases between them. This CDR3 has 15 amino acids. Germline values: CDR1 MNHEY, CDR2 SMNVEV (reference sequence). The CDR3 nucleotides read TGTGCCAGCAGGGCCGGGTCATACCTTCAAGAGACCCAGTACTTC. As protein: CASRAGSYLQETQYF.

The chain employs TRBV4-1 and TRBJ2-3; 7 nucleotides align to TRBD1. V lost 1 base, J lost 5 bases, and 9 bases stayed unmatched. The CDR3 sequence is 16 residues long. The germline V gene encodes CDR1 MGHRA and CDR2 YSYEKL. As DNA, the CDR3 is TGCGCCAGCAGCCAAGCTGGGACAGTAGGGCAAGATACGCAGTATTTT. Residues: CASSQAGTVGQDTQYF.

This rearrangement joins TRBV29-1 to TRBJ2-5; 7 nucleotides line up with TRBD1. CDR3 length: 13 residues. CDR1 is SQVTM, CDR2 ANQGSEA, per germline. Trimming at V came to 6 bases and at J to 4 bases, leaving 8 bases not matched to a gene. The CDR3 DNA sequence: TGCAGCGTCGACAGGGTTAGAGGAGAGACCCAGTACTTC. This gives the protein CSVDRVRGETQYF.

CDR3 loop: CASSPQGFKHVTQYF. In DNA, the CDR3 is TGTGCCAGCAGCCCACAGGGATTCAAGCATGTTACGCAGTATTTT. The chain employs TRBV28 and TRBJ2-3; TRBD1 is a possible D gene (6 bases). Germline V gene sequence: CDR1 MDHEN, CDR2 SYDVKM. Between the trimmed V and J ends, which lost 6 bases and 8 bases, there was a span of 21 bases. CDR3 length: 15 residues. The variable domain in full, completed from reference TRBV28 and TRBJ2-3, reads DVKVTQSSRYLVKRTGEKVFLECVQDMDHENMFWYRQDPGLGLRLIYFSYDVKMKEKGDIPEGYSVSREKKERFSLILESASTNQTSMYLCASSPQGFKHVTQYFGPGTRLTVL.

The chain has TRBV5-4 and TRBJ2-1, with D tentatively TRBD1 (5 bases). V dropped 4 bases and J dropped 4 bases, with 12 bases sitting between them. Germline V gene data show CDR1 as SGHNT and CDR2 as YYREEE (reference sequence). The CDR3 spans 14 residues. This CDR3 is CASSLLGAYNEQFF. CDR3 nucleotides: TGTGCCAGCAGCCTGCTAGGGGCTTACAATGAGCAGTTCTTC.

The chain recombines TRBV30 with TRBJ2-1; 7 bases are shared with TRBD2. CDR3 length equals 14 residues. Looked up from germline, CDR1 is GTSNPN and CDR2 is SVGIG (reference sequence). V was clipped by 4 bases and J by 3 bases; unmatched bases: 6. CDR3 DNA: TGTGCCTGGAAATCCCTAGCGGTCTACAATGAGCAGTTCTTC. Translation: CAWKSLAVYNEQFF.

This rearrangement joins TRBV6-5 to TRBJ2-7; D ambiguous. The germline CDR1 and CDR2 sequences are MNHEY and SVGAGI. V gave up 0 bases and J gave up 7 bases, with 19 bases separating them. This CDR3 is built from 16 residues. The CDR3 protein is CASSYSPPIPWWEQYF. DNA of the CDR3: TGTGCCAGCAGTTACTCGCCGCCTATTCCCTGGTGGGAGCAGTACTTC.

The V gene is TRBV5-5, the J gene TRBJ2-5, with 12 bases lining up with TRBD1. Trimming cost V 2 bases and J 5 bases; bases outside gene matches: 4. The CDR3 extends over 15 amino acids. Germline V gene data show CDR1 as SGHKS and CDR2 as YYEKEE (reference sequence). This CDR3 reads CASSFGTGGRETQYF. The CDR3 DNA reads as TGTGCCAGCAGCTTCGGGACAGGGGGCCGCGAGACCCAGTACTTC.

The chain combines TRBV7-2 with TRBJ2-2, with TRBD1 identical over 7 bases. Germline V gene lookup returns CDR1 SGHTA and CDR2 FQGNSA. This CDR3 has 13 amino acids. V shed 6 bases and J 4 bases; nucleotides not matched to a gene: 2. The CDR3 here is CASRDRVTGELFF. The CDR3 coding sequence is TGTGCCAGCAGAGACAGGGTCACCGGGGAGCTGTTTTTT. The entire variable domain, with the rest obtained from reference TRBV7-2 and TRBJ2-2, is as follows: GAGVSQSPSNKVTEKGKDVELRCDPISGHTALYWYRQSLGQGLEFLIYFQGNSAPDKSGLPSDRFSAERTGGSVSTLTIQRTQQEDSAVYLCASRDRVTGELFFGEGSRLTVL.

This clone occurred once. The CDR3 reads CASRGQGEDTQYF. As DNA, the CDR3 is TGCGCCAGCAGGGGTCAGGGGGAAGATACGCAGTATTTT. The J gene is TRBJ2-3, the V gene TRBV5-1, with 7 bases lining up with TRBD1. Germline loops: CDR1 SGHRS, CDR2 YFSETQ. After removal of 5 bases from V and 5 bases from J, the junction contained 5 bases not matched to a gene. The CDR3 has 13 residues.